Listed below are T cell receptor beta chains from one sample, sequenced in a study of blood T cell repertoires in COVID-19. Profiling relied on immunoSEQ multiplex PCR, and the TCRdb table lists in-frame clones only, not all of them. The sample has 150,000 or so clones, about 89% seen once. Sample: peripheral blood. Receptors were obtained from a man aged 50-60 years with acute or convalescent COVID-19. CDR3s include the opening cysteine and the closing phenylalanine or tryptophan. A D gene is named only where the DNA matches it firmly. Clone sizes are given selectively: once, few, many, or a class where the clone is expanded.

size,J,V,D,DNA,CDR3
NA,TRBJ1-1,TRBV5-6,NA,TGTGCCAGCAGCTTGGGTGGGGGGGCGATTGTTGAAACTGAAGCTTTCTTT,CASSLGGGAIVETEAFF
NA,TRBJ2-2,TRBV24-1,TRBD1,TGTGCCACCAGGGGACAGACTACGAACACCGGGGAGCTGTTTTTT,CATRGQTTNTGELFF
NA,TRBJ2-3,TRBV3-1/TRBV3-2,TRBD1,TGTGCCAGCAGCCAAGAGGGGTTCGGGACAGCGTATTTAGATACGCAGTATTTT,CASSQEGFGTAYLDTQYF
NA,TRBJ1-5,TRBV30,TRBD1,TGTGCCTGGAGTGCCGCGACAGGGGCGAATGATCAGCCCCAGCATTTT,CAWSAATGANDQPQHF
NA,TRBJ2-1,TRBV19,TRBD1,TGTGCCAGTAGTATAGGAAGTGGGACAGCGAGTGATGAGCAGTTCTTC,CASSIGSGTASDEQFF
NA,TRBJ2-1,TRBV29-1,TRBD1,TGCAGCCATGGAGTGGACAGGCAATACAATGAGCAGTTCTTC,CSHGVDRQYNEQFF
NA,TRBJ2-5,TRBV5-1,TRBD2,TGCGCCAGCAGCATAGGGACTATACAAGAGACCCAGTACTTC,CASSIGTIQETQYF
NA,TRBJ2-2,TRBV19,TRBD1,TGTGCCAGTAGCTCACAGGGGGGTACCGGGGAGCTGTTTTTT,CASSSQGGTGELFF
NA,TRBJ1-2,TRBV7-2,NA,TGTGCCAGCAGCTTAGTGGGGGCCCTGGTGGATGGCTACACCTTC,CASSLVGALVDGYTF
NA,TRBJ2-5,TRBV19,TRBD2,TGTGCCAGTAGTCGGACTAGCGGGGGTTATGAGACCCAGTACTTC,CASSRTSGGYETQYF
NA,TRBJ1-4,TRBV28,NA,TGTGCCAGCAGTACTCCCGGCCCGGGGGGGCCTAATGAAAAACTGTTTTTT,CASSTPGPGGPNEKLFF
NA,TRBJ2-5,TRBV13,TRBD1,TGTGCCAGCAGCTTAGTTACAGGGGGTTTGCGAGAGACCCAGTACTTC,CASSLVTGGLRETQYF
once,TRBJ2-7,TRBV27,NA,TGTGCCAGCAGGGCTGGTTCGTCCTACGAGCAGTACTTC,CASRAGSSYEQYF
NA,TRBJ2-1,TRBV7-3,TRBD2,TGCGCCAGCAGCCTACTAGCGGGGGGGAAGGGTGATGAGCAGTTCTTC,CASSLLAGGKGDEQFF
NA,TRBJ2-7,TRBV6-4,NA,TGTGCCAGCTCCAGGGTCGCCGGAAGCTACGAGCAGTACTTC,CASSRVAGSYEQYF
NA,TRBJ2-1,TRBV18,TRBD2,TGTGCCAGCTCACTCACTAGCGGGGTCTACAATGAGCAGTTCTTC,CASSLTSGVYNEQFF
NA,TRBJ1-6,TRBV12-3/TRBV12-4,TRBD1,TGTGCCAGCAGATTCGGACAGGCAAGTTTCCACTTT,CASRFGQASFHF
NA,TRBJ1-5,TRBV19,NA,TGTGCCAGTAGGCAGGGTGCCGCAGGGTTTCAGCCCCAGCATTTT,CASRQGAAGFQPQHF
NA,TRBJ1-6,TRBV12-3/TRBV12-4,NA,TGTGCCAGCAGTTTGGAGAATAATTCACCCCTCCACTTT,CASSLENNSPLHF
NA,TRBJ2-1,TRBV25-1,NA,TGTGCCAGCAGTGAACGGAGGCCCCCATACAATGAGCAGTTCTTC,CASSERRPPYNEQFF
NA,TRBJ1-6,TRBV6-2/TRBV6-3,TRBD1,TGTGCCAGCAGCCCGGGACAGGACTCACCCCTCCACTTT,CASSPGQDSPLHF
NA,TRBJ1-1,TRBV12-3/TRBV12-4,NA,TGTGCCAGCAGTTTCCGGTACACTGAAGCTTTCTTT,CASSFRYTEAFF
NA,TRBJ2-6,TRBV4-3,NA,TGCGCCAGCAGCCCTCGACACTTATCTGGGGCCAACGTCCTGACTTTC,CASSPRHLSGANVLTF
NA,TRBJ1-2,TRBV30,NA,TGTGCCTGGAGTTACGGGGTTAGTGGCTACACCTTC,CAWSYGVSGYTF
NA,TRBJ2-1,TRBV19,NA,TGTGCCAGTAGTATCGCGGGGAAGTACAATGAGCAGTTCTTC,CASSIAGKYNEQFF
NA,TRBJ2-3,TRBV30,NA,TGTGCCTGGAGTGCGGGGGTCGGCACAGATACGCAGTATTTT,CAWSAGVGTDTQYF
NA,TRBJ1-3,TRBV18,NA,TGTGCCAGCTTCACGGGAGGGAATGGAAACACCATATATTTT,CASFTGGNGNTIYF
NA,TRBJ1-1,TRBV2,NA,TGTGCCAGCAGTGAATACAACATGAACACTGAAGCTTTCTTT,CASSEYNMNTEAFF
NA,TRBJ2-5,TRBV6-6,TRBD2,TGTGCCAGCACCCACGGACTAGCGGGAGAAGAGACCCAGTACTTC,CASTHGLAGEETQYF
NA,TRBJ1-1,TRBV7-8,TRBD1,TGTGCCAGCAGCTTAGATCGGCCAGGGGGCGTCCACACTGAAGCTTTCTTT,CASSLDRPGGVHTEAFF
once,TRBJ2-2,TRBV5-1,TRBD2,TGCGCCAGCAGCTTGGGACTAGCGACAACCGGGGAGCTGTTTTTT,CASSLGLATTGELFF
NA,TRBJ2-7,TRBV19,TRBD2,TGTGCCAGTAGAAAAACGGGGACTAGCTCCTACGAGCAGTACTTC,CASRKTGTSSYEQYF
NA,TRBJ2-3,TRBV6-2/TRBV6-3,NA,TGTGCCAGCAGTTACGGGGACTCCACCACAGATACGCAGTATTTT,CASSYGDSTTDTQYF
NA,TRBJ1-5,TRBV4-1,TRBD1,TGCGCCAGCAGCTATGGACAGGGTAGCAATCAGCCCCAGCATTTT,CASSYGQGSNQPQHF
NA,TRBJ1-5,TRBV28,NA,TGTGCCAGCACCCCCGGCGGTGGGCAGCCCCAGCATTTT,CASTPGGGQPQHF
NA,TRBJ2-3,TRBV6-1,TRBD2,TGTGCCAGCAGTGGAGCGGGGGGTACAGATACGCAGTATTTT,CASSGAGGTDTQYF
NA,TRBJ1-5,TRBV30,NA,TGTGCCTGGAGTTTGGGACACCTCGGAGACAATCAGCCCCAGCATTTT,CAWSLGHLGDNQPQHF
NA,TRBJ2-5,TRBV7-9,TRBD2,TGTGCCAGCAGCTTAACTAGCGGGAGCCTACAAGAGACCCAGTACTTC,CASSLTSGSLQETQYF
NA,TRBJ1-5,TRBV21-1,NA,TGTGCCAGCAGCAAAGGGGAGGGACAAAATCAGCCCCAGCATTTT,CASSKGEGQNQPQHF
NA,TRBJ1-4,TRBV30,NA,TGTGCCCTAAGCTCCCACAGGAGTACTAATGAAAAACTGTTTTTT,CALSSHRSTNEKLFF
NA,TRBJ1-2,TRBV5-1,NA,TGCGCCAGCAGCTTGGGTGGCAGAAACTATGGCTACACCTTC,CASSLGGRNYGYTF
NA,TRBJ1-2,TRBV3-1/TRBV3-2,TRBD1,TGTGCCAGCAGCCCCGGACAGGGCGGGAATGCTAACTATGGCTACACCTTC,CASSPGQGGNANYGYTF
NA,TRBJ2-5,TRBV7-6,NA,TGTGCCAGCAGCGGATGGACCGAAGGGGCTGAGACCCAGTACTTC,CASSGWTEGAETQYF
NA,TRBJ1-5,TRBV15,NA,TGTGCCACCAGCAGAGATCCAGGAAATCAGCCCCAGCATTTT,CATSRDPGNQPQHF
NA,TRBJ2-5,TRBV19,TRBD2,TGTGCCAGTAGTATTTACGGCGGGGGGGAAGAGACCCAGTACTTC,CASSIYGGGEETQYF
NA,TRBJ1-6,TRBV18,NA,TGTGCCAGCTCACCAGGGGGGGGGAGGACACCCCTCCACTTT,CASSPGGGRTPLHF
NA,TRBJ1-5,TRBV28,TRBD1,TGTGCCAGCACCCCGGGACAGGGGGATCAGCCCCAGCATTTT,CASTPGQGDQPQHF
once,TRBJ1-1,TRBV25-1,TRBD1,TGTGCCAGCACCTGGACAGGCGCTCTCACTGAAGCTTTCTTT,CASTWTGALTEAFF
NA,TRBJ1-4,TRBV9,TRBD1,TGTGCCAGCAGCGTAGAGGGGACAGTACTCGGTGCTTTGGAGTTT,CASSVEGTVLGALEF
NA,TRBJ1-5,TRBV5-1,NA,TGCGCCAGCAGCTCGATCGGGGGAGCTCAGCCCCAGCATTTT,CASSSIGGAQPQHF